This TCR beta chain appears in the sequencing data of a study of cytotoxic CD8 clonotypes in ibrutinib-treated CLL. Profiled with immunoSEQ multiplex PCR; TCRdb holds only in-frame clones, not every one. The sample yields hundreds of thousands of clones, under 75% seen once. V gave up 5 bases and J gave up 4 bases, with 12 bases separating them. Germline V CDR1 and CDR2: MNHEY, SVGAGI. This CDR3 is built from 14 residues. This clone occurred a few times. This sequence originates from a human donor with chronic lymphocytic leukemia. The source material was PBMCs, sampled after 24 months of ibrutinib treatment. The chain employs TRBV6-5 and TRBJ1-5, with D possibly matching TRBD1 (5 bases). CDR3 loop: CASSPGPINQPQHF. The CDR3 coding sequence is TGTGCCAGCAGTCCGGGGCCGATTAATCAGCCCCAGCATTTT.